Described below is a single T cell receptor (beta chain) sequence and its context. Exclusion of a patient resulted from uncontrolled infection, other autoimmune disease, pregnancy or lactation. Trimming took off 4 bases at V and 4 bases at J, with 11 bases between the two ends. Germline CDR1 reads SGHNT; CDR2 reads YYREEE (reference sequence). This CDR3 has 13 amino acids. These data are taken from a study of T cells in Graves' hyperthyroidism and ophthalmopathy. Amplified regions were TCR beta CDR3 sequences from RNA transcripts. With the HTBI primer set, the TCR CDR3 went through a first round of RT-PCR. MiXCR, run by TCRdb on the multiplex PCR reads, gives a single entry per CDR3 protein. The table shows 250,000 to 300,000 distinct CDR3 sequences, with roughly an eighth occurring only once.

The sample consisted of blood. The sequence was obtained from a woman aged 40 to 50 with Graves' hyperthyroidism. The chain links TRBV5-4 to TRBJ1-2; D is uncertain. CDR3 region: CASSVAGPYGYTF. CDR3 DNA: TGTGCCAGCAGCGTCGCCGGGCCCTATGGCTACACCTTC. Together with reference TRBV5-4 and TRBJ1-2, the CDR3 gives the full variable domain: ETGVTQSPTHLIKTRGQQVTLRCSSQSGHNTVSWYQQALGQGPQFIFQYYREEENGRGNFPPRFSGLQFPNYSSELNVNALELDDSALYLCASSVAGPYGYTFGSGTRLTVV.